The 4 T cell receptor beta chains listed next were all sequenced from one sample in a study of T cells in Graves' hyperthyroidism and ophthalmopathy. The CDR3 regions of TCR beta were amplified from RNA transcripts. First-round RT-PCR with HTBI primers amplified the TCR CDR3 region. TCRdb analysed the multiplex PCR reads with MiXCR anew, one entry per CDR3 protein. This sample has a few hundred thousand distinct CDR3 sequences, with approximately 13% found just once. The specimen sequenced was blood. These receptors all stem from a woman aged 18-29 years with Graves' hyperthyroidism.

There are a few counts of this clonotype. The rearrangement joins TRBV4-1 to TRBJ1-2, with unresolved D. Trimming shortened V by 1 base and J by 2 bases, and 8 bases separated the two germline ends. CDR1 is MGHRA, CDR2 YSYEKL, per germline. The CDR3 sequence is 14 residues long. DNA for the CDR3: TGCGCCAGCAGCCAAGTAAACAGCAACTATGGCTACACCTTC. The encoded protein is CASSQVNSNYGYTF.

This clonotype occurred many times. The V gene is TRBV28, the J gene TRBJ1-2; TRBD1 is a possible D gene (5 bases). The ends were cut back, 3 bases at V and 2 bases at J, with 13 bases in the middle. The CDR3 contains 15 residues. CDR1 and CDR2 from the germline V gene are MDHEN and SYDVKM. The CDR3 DNA reads as TGTGCCAGCAGTTTTCAGGGCGGGGGGAACTATGGCTACACCTTC. It codes for CASSFQGGGNYGYTF.

The table lists this clonotype with many counts. The rearrangement uses TRBV12-3 or TRBV12-4 and TRBJ2-7; D is unresolved. Trimming cost V 6 bases and J 3 bases, with 9 bases left between them. The CDR3 has 12 residues. The chain's CDR3 is CASSYTFYEQYF. The CDR3 DNA follows: TGTGCCAGCAGCTACACCTTCTACGAGCAGTACTTC.

This clonotype was picked up many times. The gene calls are TRBV11-2 and TRBJ2-2; 8 nucleotides align to TRBD1. In germline, CDR1 is SGHAT, CDR2 FQNNGV. V dropped 5 bases and J dropped 2; count of bases not matched to a gene: 7. The CDR3 sequence is 16 residues long. The CDR3 here is CASSPPGQENTGELFF. The DNA for the CDR3 is TGTGCCAGCAGCCCCCCGGGACAGGAAAACACCGGGGAGCTGTTTTTT.